One sample yielded the 9 T cell receptor beta chains listed below, sequenced in a study of T cell responses to AZD1222 COVID-19 vaccine. Clones were sequenced by immunoSEQ multiplex PCR, and TCRdb holds only the in-frame ones, with some missing. This sample has around 120,000 clones, with around 90% found just once. The source material was peripheral blood, sampled on day 0 of AZD1222 vaccination. The receptors shown here come from an adult in good health.

The chain joins TRBV7-2 to TRBJ2-2, with 8 bases aligning to TRBD2. The V gene's germline CDR1 is SGHTA and CDR2 FQGNSA. This CDR3 comprises 16 residues. V shed 1 base and J 8 bases; nucleotides not matched to a gene: 9. Written as DNA, the CDR3 is TGTGCCAGCAGCTTAGGGGGAGCGGGGGTCCCTGGGGAGCTGTTTTTT. Translation: CASSLGGAGVPGELFF.

This clone has a single count. The gene calls are TRBV19 and TRBJ2-1, with TRBD2 identical over 10 bases. The CDR3 contains 15 residues. Trimming at V came to 6 bases and at J to 6 bases, leaving 8 bases not matched to a gene. Germline V CDR1 and CDR2: LNHDA, SQIVND (reference sequence). This chain's CDR3 is CASSVQAGGRNEQFF. As DNA, the CDR3 is TGTGCCAGTAGCGTTCAAGCGGGGGGGCGCAATGAGCAGTTCTTC.

The chain is built from TRBV11-3 and TRBJ1-1, with a possible D match to TRBD1 (6 bases). The V gene lost 5 bases and the J gene lost 1 base, with 11 bases spanning the gap. The CDR3 consists of 14 residues. Germline CDR1 and CDR2: SGHNT and YENEEA. In DNA form, the CDR3 reads TGTGCCAGCAGCACCGGGGGCAGGAACACTGAAGCTTTCTTT. It yields the protein CASSTGGRNTEAFF.

The gene calls are TRBV18 and TRBJ2-5; TRBD2 aligns across 10 bases. Germline CDR1 KGHSH, CDR2 LQKENI. The CDR3 extends over 14 amino acids. Trimming at V came to 5 bases and at J to 5 bases, leaving 5 bases not matched to a gene. The CDR3 spells CASSEGLAYETQYF. The DNA for the CDR3 is TGTGCCAGCTCAGAGGGACTAGCGTACGAGACCCAGTACTTC. Full variable domain (missing parts from reference TRBV18 and TRBJ2-5): NAGVMQNPRHLVRRRGQEARLRCSPMKGHSHVYWYRQLPEEGLKFMVYLQKENIIDESGMPKERFSAEFPKEGPSILRIQQVVRGDSAAYFCASSEGLAYETQYFGPGTRLLVL.

The chain is built from TRBV5-4 and TRBJ1-5, with D hard to call. Deletions cut 0 bases from V and 1 base from J, with 8 bases between. CDR1 is SGHNT, CDR2 YYREEE, per germline (reference sequence). The length of the CDR3 is 15 residues. CDR3 DNA sequence: TGTGCCAGCAGCTTGGAACCAAGGAGCAATCAGCCCCAGCATTTT. Residues: CASSLEPRSNQPQHF.

DNA of the CDR3: TGTGCCACCAGTGATTTTGGACAGGGAAACACCGGGGAGCTGTTTTTT. It encodes CATSDFGQGNTGELFF. The V call is TRBV24-1, the J call TRBJ2-2; 8 nucleotides align to TRBD1. This CDR3 is built from 16 residues. J gave up 2 bases and V 1 base, and 2 bases lay outside the gene matches. Per the germline V gene, CDR1 is KGHDR and CDR2 is SFDVKD.

This sequence joins TRBV7-3 and TRBJ1-1, with no clear D. Germline lookup yields CDR1 SGHTA and CDR2 FQGTGA. V was clipped by 5 bases and J by 1 base, with 8 bases between them. The CDR3 contains 13 residues. The CDR3 sequence is CASSPFGNTEAFF. The CDR3 DNA sequence: TGTGCCAGCAGCCCGTTTGGGAACACTGAAGCTTTCTTT.

The J gene is TRBJ1-1, the V gene TRBV7-2; 8 bases map to TRBD1. Trimming at V came to 5 bases and at J to 6 bases, leaving 11 bases not matched to a gene. Germline CDR1 reads SGHTA; CDR2 reads FQGNSA. CDR3 size: 15 residues. CDR3 protein: CASSKRTGPEAEAFF. The CDR3 DNA reads TGTGCCAGCAGCAAAAGGACAGGGCCTGAGGCTGAAGCTTTCTTT.

This clone was seen just once. J is TRBJ1-1 and V is TRBV18; perhaps TRBD1 as D (5 bases). V gave up 3 bases and J gave up 1 base, with 21 bases separating them. Germline V gene data show CDR1 as KGHSH and CDR2 as LQKENI. The CDR3 runs 18 residues. CDR3 sequence (DNA): TGTGCCAGCTCACCCTCCATGACCTTTTCCGGGGGGAACACTGAAGCTTTCTTT. Translated: CASSPSMTFSGGNTEAFF.